This T cell receptor (beta chain) was sequenced for a study of shared clonotypes between healthy human individuals. V lost 3 bases to trimming and J lost 5 bases, with 18 bases between them. Per the germline V gene, CDR1 is SGHDT and CDR2 is YYEEEE. CDR3 length: 15 residues. Profiling relied on immunoSEQ multiplex PCR, and the TCRdb table lists in-frame clones only, not all of them. The profile shows roughly 2,500,000 clones, 93% of them singletons. Source material: naive CD4+ T cells from PBMCs. Subset indicated: CD45RA+ positively selected. This sequence joins TRBV5-6 and TRBJ2-7; the D is unclear. This clonotype originated in a man aged 18 to 35 in good health. Some clones in this sample may be carry-over from other donors' samples. The CDR3 DNA follows: TGTGCCAGCAGCTCGAACGAAAGGCGGTGGGACGAGCAGTACTTC. Its translation is CASSSNERRWDEQYF. Complete variable domain (other parts from reference TRBV5-6 and TRBJ2-7): DAGVTQSPTHLIKTRGQQVTLRCSPKSGHDTVSWYQQALGQGPQFIFQYYEEEERQRGNFPDRFSGHQFPNYSSELNVNALLLGDSALYLCASSSNERRWDEQYFGPGTRLTVT.